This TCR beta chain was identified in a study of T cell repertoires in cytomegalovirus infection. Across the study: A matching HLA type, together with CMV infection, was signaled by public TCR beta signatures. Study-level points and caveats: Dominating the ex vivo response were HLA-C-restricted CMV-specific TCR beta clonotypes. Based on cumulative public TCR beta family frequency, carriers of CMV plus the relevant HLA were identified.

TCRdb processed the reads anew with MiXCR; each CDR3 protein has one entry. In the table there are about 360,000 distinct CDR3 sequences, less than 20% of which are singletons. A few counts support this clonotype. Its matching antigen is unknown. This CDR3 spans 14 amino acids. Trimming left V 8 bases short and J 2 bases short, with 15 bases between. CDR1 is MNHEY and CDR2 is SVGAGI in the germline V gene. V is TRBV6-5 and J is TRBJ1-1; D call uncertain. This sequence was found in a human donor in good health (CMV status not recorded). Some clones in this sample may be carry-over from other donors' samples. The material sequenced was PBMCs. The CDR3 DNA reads TGTGCCAGCTTTCCCCCGGGAATTAACACTGAAGCTTTCTTT. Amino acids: CASFPPGINTEAFF.